Shown below are 10 T cell receptor beta chains from a single sample sequenced in a study of blood T cells in healthy people across ages. PCR was performed a second time for about 6 to 11 cycles using a sample-barcoded 5' primer and a J-beta primer mix. TCRdb redid the calling of the 5' RACE reads with MiXCR, one entry per CDR3 protein. The repertoire includes some 1.5 million distinct CDR3 sequences, about 42% of them detected once, and roughly 3.7% sits in the top ten. The sequencing input was blood. These receptors were obtained from a woman between 18 and 29 years old in good health.

This rearrangement joins TRBV12-3 or TRBV12-4 to TRBJ2-2, with D possibly being TRBD1 (6 bases). The V gene lost 1 base and the J gene lost 6 bases, with 9 bases spanning the gap. The CDR3 runs to 14 residues. The CDR3 region is CASSLGTVAGELFF. The CDR3, as DNA: TGTGCCAGCAGTTTAGGGACAGTAGCCGGGGAGCTGTTTTTT.

CDR3 nucleotide sequence: TGCAGTGCTAGAGACACGACTACCCAGTACTTC. This codes for CSARDTTTQYF. V and J are TRBV20-1 and TRBJ2-7, with a tentative D call TRBD2 (5 bases). V was trimmed by 0 bases and J by 10 bases, leaving 10 bases between them. This CDR3 has 11 residues. Germline loops: CDR1 DFQATT, CDR2 SNEGSKA (reference sequence).

This clonotype appeared a few times. The chain links TRBV27 to TRBJ2-5; TRBD2 aligns across 8 bases. Germline-derived CDR1 and CDR2 are MNHEY and SMNVEV (reference sequence). The V gene end was trimmed by 7 bases and the J gene end by 4 bases; junction bases not matched to a gene: 11. This CDR3 is built from 15 residues. DNA of the CDR3: TGTGCCAGCAATATGCCGGGGGGGCGTCCAGAGACCCAGTACTTC. It translates to CASNMPGGRPETQYF.

The chain uses TRBV4-1 and TRBJ2-7; TRBD2 agrees at 8 bases. The ends lost 9 bases at V and 0 bases at J; junction bases unmatched: 19. This CDR3 has 18 residues. Germline V lookup: CDR1 MGHRA, CDR2 YSYEKL. The CDR3, as DNA: TGCGCCAGTAGCAAAGAGGGTAGCGGGGTAATAAGCTCCTACGAGCAGTACTTC. It encodes CASSKEGSGVISSYEQYF.

CDR3 nucleotide sequence: TGTGCCAGCAGCTCGTCGATGGGGGAGTATTACAATGAGCAGTTCTTC. Encoded protein: CASSSSMGEYYNEQFF. V gene TRBV7-9 combines with J gene TRBJ2-1; the D call may be TRBD1 or TRBD2 (5 bases each). The CDR3 sequence is 16 residues long. Per the germline V gene, CDR1 is SEHNR and CDR2 is FQNEAQ (reference sequence). Trimming took off 4 bases at V and 4 bases at J, with 17 bases between the two ends.

This clonotype has a handful of counts. The chain uses TRBV19 and TRBJ1-5, with D possibly TRBD1 on 6 matching bases. Germline V gene sequence: CDR1 LNHDA, CDR2 SQIVND (reference sequence). V lost 6 bases and J 15 bases, leaving 27 bases between the germline ends. The CDR3 covers 15 residues. In nucleotides, the CDR3 is TGTGCCAGTAGGGACAGAGGGGGGTCCTCAGCCCCACGGCATTTT. Translating it yields CASRDRGGSSAPRHF.

Note on this clonotype: At one of its ends the junction is not consistent with the germline gene, which may arise from a read error. The chain carries TRBV29-1 and TRBJ1-2; D uncertain. Germline-derived CDR1 and CDR2 are SQVTM and ANQGSEA. The length of the CDR3 is 13 residues. Here the CDR3 reads CNVAGSGFYGYTF. In nucleotides, the CDR3 is TGCAACGTTGCGGGCAGCGGATTCTATGGCTACACCTTC.

In its sample, this clonotype was seen many times. J is TRBJ2-1 and V is TRBV15; D tentatively reads TRBD1 or TRBD2 (6 bases each). The germline V gene encodes CDR1 LNHNV and CDR2 YYDKDF (reference sequence). The CDR3 consists of 17 residues. V lost 0 bases, J lost 8 bases, and 20 bases lay in between. The CDR3 bases are TGTGCCACCAGCAGAGATATGGGGGGCCTAGCGTCCGATGAGCAGTTCTTC. Translated, it gives CATSRDMGGLASDEQFF.

This clonotype turned up a few times. The V call is TRBV29-1, the J call TRBJ2-1; tentatively, D is TRBD2 (6 bases). CDR1 is SQVTM and CDR2 is ANQGSEA in the germline V gene. V lost 4 bases and J lost 1, with 11 bases in between. The CDR3 consists of 14 residues. As DNA, the CDR3 is TGCAGCGTTGGACTAGGGAGGTCCTACAATGAGCAGTTCTTC. Its protein is CSVGLGRSYNEQFF.

The chain recombines TRBV27 with TRBJ1-5; D is possibly TRBD1 (5 bases). V was trimmed by 10 bases and J by 2 bases, leaving 15 bases between them. CDR3 length equals 14 residues. Germline values: CDR1 MNHEY, CDR2 SMNVEV (reference sequence). CDR3 sequence: CATAEGFGNQPQHF. In DNA, the CDR3 is TGTGCCACTGCGGAGGGGTTTGGCAATCAGCCCCAGCATTTT.